This TCR beta chain was recovered during a study of cytomegalovirus exposure and HLA in healthy donors (dated by TCRdb to 2015 to 2018). About the study as a whole: According to an earlier analysis of a few hundred of the donors, some 180 million T cells yielded 117 million unique TCR beta sequences and 276 Gb of sequence data. Across around 400 genotyped donors of the cohort, an average of roughly 250,000 unique TCR beta nucleotide sequences per donor were sequenced, and around 20% of those sequences were non-productive. A later analysis re-examined previously published TCR beta repertoires from around 670 donors and added high-resolution HLA genotyping to investigate patterns of TCR occurrence. HLA typing covered class I and class II loci at four-digit resolution. In an earlier analysis of roughly 600 of the donors, high-throughput TCR beta sequencing was used to judge whether each TCR beta V gene segment behaved as functional or pseudogenic. Rather than using new phenotypic data, the later analysis identified candidate immune exposures from TCR beta sequences and from how often those sequences occurred across donors. A later genetic analysis used genome-wide SNP genotypes for about 65% of the roughly 700 donors, treating that subset as a discovery cohort. Donor age, sex, ethnicity and CMV serostatus were compiled together with the repertoire data. Typing coverage differed by locus: A, B, C, DRB1 and DQB1 were typed in roughly 629-630 donors, DQA1 in 522, DPA1 in some 610, and DPB1 in just under 490. An early release that covered 500 to 800 HLA-typed donors contained around 330 gigabases of sequencing data and roughly 84 million unique TCR sequences. Because of strong linkage in the cohort, roughly five DR-DQ haplotypes were treated as single units for association and clustering. The genetic ancestry cluster associated with self-reported Caucasian donors included approximately 85% of the approximately 430 genotyped donors. The study combined high-throughput TCR immunosequencing, statistical association of individual TCRs with disease status, and machine learning to predict cytomegalovirus infection status. The T cell repertoires of 700 or so subjects were profiled by immunosequencing and related to cytomegalovirus serostatus. A separate validation cohort of 90 to 150 different subjects was used in addition to the approximately 670-subject first cohort. Every repertoire in the discovery cohort had been generated on one and the same sequencing platform. The study was designed to test whether signatures of past pathogen exposure could be identified by cataloging public T cell receptors. Points the paper makes about the study in general: A further reported finding was that TCR beta sequences accurately predicted the HLA-A and HLA-B alleles for most subjects in the first cohort. A later genetic analysis reported fewer N-insertions in productive TCRs among donors in an Asian-associated ancestry cluster than the approximately 670-donor mean. At a false discovery rate of 0.05, a later analysis linked some 17,000 TCR beta sequences to specific HLA alleles. Because HLA typing was unavailable for some donors at each locus, only the typed subset was used in association tests. Correlated functional status among segregating V segments might be attributable to linkage disequilibrium, but an unknown experimental factor could not be ruled out. The classifier was reported to diagnose cytomegalovirus status with high specificity and sensitivity in both the original and validation cohorts. A group of highly shared sequence variants was considered likely to be a technical artifact of the sequencing pipeline. The cohort was sequenced for TCR beta chains only, and without alpha or paired-chain data the features that could be detected were limited. Across donors, most TCR sequences were observed very rarely, whereas some public TCRs were present in many individuals. In a later analysis, several top co-occurrence clusters were reported to appear linked to parvovirus B19, influenza, CMV and Epstein-Barr virus. About 15 rarely observed V segments, including chromosome 9 orphons, were excluded from the earlier analysis of just under 600 of the donors because counts were too low. The authors suggested that the approach could potentially be extended to other disease states and immunological phenotypes. CMV serostatus was the only immune exposure information available for the cohort. According to a later analysis, most CMV-associated TCR beta chains appeared to be HLA-restricted, and the HLA associations seemed to be driven largely by CMV exposure. According to a later analysis, TCR association rates differed among HLA loci, with DRB1 alleles showing the most associated TCRs and HLA-C alleles showing the fewest. In the study, approximately 150 TCR beta chains were listed as associated with cytomegalovirus. In an earlier analysis of fewer than 750 of the donors, most TCR beta V segments were observed in productive rearrangements about 87% or about 30% of the time, broadly matching IMGT annotations. Presence/absence analyses assumed roughly uniform sequencing depth across donors, an assumption that may not hold. In a later analysis, HLA-associated TCR beta chains were found to be more clonally expanded and to have lower generation probabilities than equally common non-associated chains. Some IMGT-functional V segments, including TRBV6-2 and TRBV6-3, could not be distinguished by the 87-base-pair reads and were therefore excluded. Assigning TCR associations to individual alleles was difficult when HLA alleles, especially DR and DQ, strongly co-occurred. In a later genetic analysis, a missense DCLRE1C variant was associated with V-gene and J-gene trimming of TCR beta chains, and the association was replicated in an independent cohort. In vitro tests confirmed that a few of the cytomegalovirus-associated TCR beta chains recognize cytomegalovirus antigens.

According to the germline V gene, CDR1 reads SGHNT and CDR2 reads YENEEA. The CDR3 covers 13 residues, taking in both the cysteine and the phenylalanine. Only CDR3 DNA remains: 39 bases, in frame from the first base. Trimming takes 1 base from V and 4 bases from J, and the germline ends sit 7 bases apart. The cohort consisted of 600 to 700 healthy bone marrow donors. All cohort members were sampled while nominally healthy, although unrecorded immune exposures were likely present. The donor tested CMV seronegative, placing the donor among the 352 seronegative members of the cohort. Every donor gave a peripheral blood sample, and the peripheral blood mononuclear cells from that sample were used for TCR beta sequencing. The Qiagen DNeasy Blood Extraction Kit was used to extract genomic DNA from the blood cell samples. To prepare the library, the immunoSEQ multiplex PCR assay was applied. A mixture of 60 forward primers for TCR Vbeta segments and 13 reverse primers for TCR Jbeta segments was used in the multiplex PCR. The CDR3 region of rearranged TCR beta genes was amplified from genomic DNA with a multiplex PCR assay. The amplified TCR beta libraries were sequenced on the Illumina HiSeq System as 87-base-pair reads. On the authors' methods: A later analysis counted about 80 million unique TCR beta chains across the 550 to 700 repertoires, and about 10 million of these chains were shared by at least two donors. To remove PCR and sequencing errors, raw reads were error-corrected and collapsed into unique sequences using a nearest-neighbor algorithm that merged closely related sequences. CDR3 sequences were aligned to IMGT reference sequences to assign V, D and J gene segments. For a sequence to be retained, at least a six-nucleotide match to both a V gene segment and a J gene segment was required. Rearrangements were classified as productive when the CDR3 lacked stop codons and remained in frame with V and J, and all other rearrangements were classified as non-productive. Following IMGT convention, CDR3 was defined as the stretch from the second conserved V-encoded cysteine up to the conserved J-encoded phenylalanine. The earlier analysis of about 560 of the donors excluded any sequence lacking an unambiguous match to a single V gene segment. In an earlier analysis of 587 of the donors, V segments were called functional above 56.7% productive rearrangements and were called segregating when the between-donor standard deviation exceeded 5%. A statistical classification framework was built for diagnosing cytomegalovirus status from the catalog of TCR beta chain sequences. In a later analysis, V and J genes were assigned by comparing TCR nucleotide sequences against IMGT/GENE-DB human TR gene sequences. Using the TCRdist pipeline, a later analysis assigned CDR3 sequences along with most-parsimonious VDJ recombination scenarios. In a later analysis, each TCR beta chain was defined by its CDR3 amino acid sequence together with its V-gene family, and reads without a unique V-gene family were excluded. In a later analysis, fewer than 650 highly shared, low-generation-probability nucleotide sequences were removed to address suspected cross-contamination and a sequencing artifact. In a later analysis, a clonal expansion index was calculated for each public chain from normalized within-repertoire ranks of inferred template counts. A later analysis computed generation probabilities with a VDJ recombination model fitted to out-of-frame rearrangements, and checked the results against IGoR. In a later analysis, TCR-TCR, TCR-HLA and TCR-CMV co-occurrence was scored with hypergeometric tests, and a repertoire-size bias correction was applied to TCR pairs. A later analysis estimated false discovery rates by permuting HLA or CMV assignments 20 times. In a later analysis, co-occurring TCRs were grouped using DBSCAN, and TCRdist sequence similarity was added for clustering within HLA-allele-positive subsets. Co-occurrence clustering excluded repertoires with fewer than 30,000 or more than 120,000 public chains, plus five with anomalous nucleotide sharing. This immuneACCESS table, as held by TCRdb, lists in-frame sequences with V and J called but not all clones. Of the missing ones, under half trace to an unresolved V gene in checked studies; the others have no known cause. V, J and clone size are those of that table, while D and trimming were read from the DNA. The table for this sample lists roughly 79,000 clones. Roughly 5% of the sample comes from the top ten.

Concerning this clone: No cognate antigen has been identified for it.

This chain is built from TRBV11-3 and TRBJ1-1, with TRBD1 perhaps the D gene, on 6 matching bases. The TCR originated in a young man in good health and CMV-seronegative. The sample was PBMCs. The CDR3 protein is CASSLGRGTEAFF. Read as DNA, the sequence is TGTGCCAGCAGCTTAGGCAGGGGCACTGAAGCTTTCTTT.